The rows below give T cell receptor beta chains drawn from one sample of a study of beta chain features in type 1 diabetes. Assay: immunoSEQ multiplex PCR; the TCRdb copy retains only in-frame clones and omits some. The sample has 200,000 to 250,000 clones, about 71% seen once. Sample: naive CD4+ T cells from blood. Source of these receptors: a man aged 30 to 45 in good health. The conserved cysteine and the conserved F or W are not part of the CDR3 here. The order of the fields is CDR3 length, V gene, D gene, CDR3 protein. D genes are given only for firm matches.

CDR3 length: 14; V gene: TRBV4-3; D gene: NA; CDR3 protein: ASSQDRRRHQETQY
CDR3 length: 10; V gene: TRBV15; D gene: NA; CDR3 protein: ATSRPYNEQF
CDR3 length: 11; V gene: TRBV29-1; D gene: NA; CDR3 protein: SVDTLANNEQF
CDR3 length: 10; V gene: TRBV29-1; D gene: NA; CDR3 protein: SVAQGADTQY
CDR3 length: 13; V gene: TRBV5-4; D gene: TRBD2; CDR3 protein: ASSLGGLGPVTQY
CDR3 length: 12; V gene: TRBV30; D gene: NA; CDR3 protein: ACVPGVSYNEQF
CDR3 length: 11; V gene: TRBV4-3; D gene: TRBD2; CDR3 protein: ASSHQRGDEQF
CDR3 length: 11; V gene: TRBV18; D gene: NA; CDR3 protein: ASSLALQETQY
CDR3 length: 10; V gene: TRBV11-2; D gene: NA; CDR3 protein: ASSLLATEAF
CDR3 length: 13; V gene: TRBV4-2; D gene: TRBD2; CDR3 protein: ASSPTSGGAGELF
CDR3 length: 12; V gene: TRBV10-3; D gene: NA; CDR3 protein: AIRPGQGLETQY
CDR3 length: 10; V gene: TRBV29-1; D gene: NA; CDR3 protein: SVAHTTYEQY
CDR3 length: 15; V gene: TRBV10-3; D gene: TRBD2; CDR3 protein: AISEYTSGASTDTQY
CDR3 length: 12; V gene: TRBV2; D gene: NA; CDR3 protein: ASRGRVKDQPQH
CDR3 length: 13; V gene: TRBV18; D gene: TRBD1; CDR3 protein: ASSRATGTDYGYT
CDR3 length: 12; V gene: TRBV30; D gene: NA; CDR3 protein: AWVPGLSKNIQY
CDR3 length: 16; V gene: TRBV21-1; D gene: NA; CDR3 protein: ASSPKNPGQGQRETQY
CDR3 length: 12; V gene: TRBV10-3; D gene: NA; CDR3 protein: AIRGQSANYGYT
CDR3 length: 8; V gene: TRBV20-1; D gene: NA; CDR3 protein: SARGETQY
CDR3 length: 15; V gene: TRBV7-8; D gene: NA; CDR3 protein: ASSLRVTGREYNEQF
CDR3 length: 12; V gene: TRBV5-1; D gene: NA; CDR3 protein: ASSLDGFTDTQY
CDR3 length: 15; V gene: TRBV4-3; D gene: NA; CDR3 protein: ASSHGLLKGIYNEQF
CDR3 length: 13; V gene: TRBV29-1; D gene: TRBD1; CDR3 protein: SVEGPGQGNDGYT
CDR3 length: 11; V gene: TRBV7-9; D gene: NA; CDR3 protein: ASSLDTAYEQY
CDR3 length: 11; V gene: TRBV7-2; D gene: NA; CDR3 protein: ASSLELAGQQY
CDR3 length: 14; V gene: TRBV7-2; D gene: NA; CDR3 protein: ASSLGSLILTDTQY
CDR3 length: 11; V gene: TRBV29-1; D gene: NA; CDR3 protein: SVGGRPTDTQY
CDR3 length: 12; V gene: TRBV5-1; D gene: TRBD1; CDR3 protein: ASSYRQGSYEQY
CDR3 length: 10; V gene: TRBV29-1; D gene: TRBD1; CDR3 protein: SVPAGGNEQF
CDR3 length: 9; V gene: TRBV20-1; D gene: NA; CDR3 protein: SASRENEQY
CDR3 length: 13; V gene: TRBV7-2; D gene: NA; CDR3 protein: ASSLGAQGFYEQY
CDR3 length: 13; V gene: TRBV11-2; D gene: NA; CDR3 protein: ASSLPHGPQETQY
CDR3 length: 10; V gene: TRBV11-2; D gene: NA; CDR3 protein: ASTGRKYGYT